This T cell receptor beta chain was obtained from a study of response to subunit inactivated influenza vaccine. Study-wide points: Authors proposed each seasonal influenza vaccination draws in few new T cells.

J lost 6 bases, V lost 0 bases, and 9 bases had no gene match. Germline CDR1 LGHNA, CDR2 YSLEER. This CDR3 contains 16 residues. TCRdb itself ran the RT-PCR reads through MiXCR, one entry per CDR3 protein. The sample holds hundreds of thousands of distinct CDR3 sequences, roughly a fifth seen once. Remarks on this clonotype: Its antigen is not identified.

The V gene is TRBV4-3, the J gene TRBJ2-3; 7 bases map to TRBD2. This specimen consisted of PBMCs from blood, obtained 21 months after vaccination. The sequence derives from a man between 45 and 75 years old who received an inactivated influenza vaccine. The CDR3 nucleotides are TGCGCCAGCAGCCAAGATTTCGGCGGGAGTAGGGATACGCAGTATTTT. It specifies CASSQDFGGSRDTQYF.